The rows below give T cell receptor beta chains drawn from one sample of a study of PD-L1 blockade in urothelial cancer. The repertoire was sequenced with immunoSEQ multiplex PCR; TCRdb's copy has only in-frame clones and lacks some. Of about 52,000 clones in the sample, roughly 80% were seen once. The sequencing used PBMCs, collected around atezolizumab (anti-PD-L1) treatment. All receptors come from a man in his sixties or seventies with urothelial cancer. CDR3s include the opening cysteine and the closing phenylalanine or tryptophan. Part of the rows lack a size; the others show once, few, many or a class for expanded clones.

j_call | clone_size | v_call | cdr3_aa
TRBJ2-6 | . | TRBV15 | CATSRGGSGANVLTF
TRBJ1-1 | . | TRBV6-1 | CASSEAQGITEAFF
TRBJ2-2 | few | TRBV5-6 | CASSLGKAGITGELFF
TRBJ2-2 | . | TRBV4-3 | CASSYRQGSTGELFF
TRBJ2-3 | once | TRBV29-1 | CSVGTGTDTQYF
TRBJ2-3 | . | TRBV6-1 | CASSNRDLSTDTQYF
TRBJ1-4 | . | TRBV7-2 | CASSLGTGVGEKLFF
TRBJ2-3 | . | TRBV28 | CASRSGGGTGADTQYF
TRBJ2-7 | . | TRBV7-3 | CASSLQSQGEQYF
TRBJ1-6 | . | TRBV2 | CASSELGGNSPLHF
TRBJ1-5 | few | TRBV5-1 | CASSLAGYGNQPQHF
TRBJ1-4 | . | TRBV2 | CASSESPGQEFEKLFF
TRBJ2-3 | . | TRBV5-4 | CASSQARGGTRTDTQYF
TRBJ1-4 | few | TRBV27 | CASSWDRGEKLFF
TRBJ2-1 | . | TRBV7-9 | CASSPHGEFSEQFF
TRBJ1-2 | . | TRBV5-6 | CASSLPGTSTYGYTF
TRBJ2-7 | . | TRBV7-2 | CASSLVSSGEYEQYF
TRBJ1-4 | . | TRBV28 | CASRTTGGQWVEKLFF
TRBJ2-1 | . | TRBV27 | CASSGGTSYNEQFF
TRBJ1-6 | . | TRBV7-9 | CASGRGNSPLHF
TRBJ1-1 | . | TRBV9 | CASSVAPGNTEAFF
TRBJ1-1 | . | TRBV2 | CASSIRQGNTEAFF
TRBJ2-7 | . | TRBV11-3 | CASSLGRASYEQYF
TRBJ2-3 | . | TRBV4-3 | CASSQGAGVLEGTQYF
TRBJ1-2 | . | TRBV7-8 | CASSVPGHGYTF
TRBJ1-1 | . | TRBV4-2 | CASSLNTGTGFEAFF
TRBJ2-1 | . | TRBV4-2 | CASSQYHGLAGGPSNEQFF
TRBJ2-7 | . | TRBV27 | CASSRGKGAIYEQYF
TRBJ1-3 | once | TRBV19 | CASSSPGQGVGNTIYF
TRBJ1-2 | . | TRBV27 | CASSSSDGGGYTF
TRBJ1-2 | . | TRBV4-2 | CASSQVFTGVNYGYTF
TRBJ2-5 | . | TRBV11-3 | CASSSATPQETQYF
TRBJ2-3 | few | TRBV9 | CASSVVQGSTDTQYF